The present entry profiles one T cell receptor beta chain with its context. Clones were read by immunoSEQ multiplex PCR, and TCRdb kept only the in-frame ones, dropping some. The table lists 300,000 to 350,000 clones, about 91% of them singletons. Per germline, CDR1 LNHNV and CDR2 YYDKDF (reference sequence). This CDR3 contains 14 residues. The V end lost 0 bases, the J end lost 7 bases, and 7 bases lay between the germline ends. It was during active infection that Seattle patients were enrolled and then longitudinally followed. This record belongs to a study of blood T cell repertoires in COVID-19. Overall study context: PBMCs, B-cell-depleted T cells, or T cells provided the cDNA or gDNA that made up the material.

Input material: peripheral blood. This clonotype was sampled from a woman in her twenties or thirties with COVID-19, enrolled during active disease. This rearrangement joins TRBV15 to TRBJ1-6; D is uncertain. The CDR3 reads CATSRDQENSPLHF. CDR3 nucleotide sequence: TGTGCCACCAGCAGAGACCAGGAAAATTCACCCCTCCACTTT.